This entry is about one T cell receptor (beta chain). Its antigen is currently not known. No base quality information exists; no much larger clone differs at one position. This sample is part of a study of ipilimumab plus nivolumab after autologous stem cell transplantation (TCRdb year 2021). Background for the entire study: The median number of doses received by trial patients was roughly 5 for ipilimumab and about 8 for nivolumab. The DLBCL cohort included primary refractory and relapsed disease, with 18-month progression-free survival of around 88% and 27% respectively. The intent-to-treat population of the trial consisted of around 37 patients. Patients in the trial were undergoing autologous transplant and had high-risk diffuse large B cell lymphoma, mature T cell lymphoma, or multiple myeloma. Study-level results and caveats: The authors concluded that combined checkpoint inhibition appeared tolerable when used as consolidation after transplant. According to the authors, a biologic rationale for studying the approach further came from T cell receptor repertoire, regulatory T cell phenotype and gut microbiota profiles.

According to the germline V gene, CDR1 reads SGHRS and CDR2 reads YFSETQ. From its cysteine to its phenylalanine, the CDR3 spans 15 amino acids. The read is trimmed to its CDR3 DNA, 45 bases read in frame from base 1. V loses 0 bases, J loses 0 bases, and the germline ends lie 7 bases apart. Checkpoint therapy was initiated 14 to 28 days after autologous transplant, and ipilimumab was administered at 1 mg/kg intravenously on day 1 of selected weeks. Nivolumab was administered at 3 mg/kg intravenously on day 1 of weeks 1, 4, 7, 10, and every two weeks through week 26. The study was a Phase Ib clinical trial testing combined checkpoint inhibition with ipilimumab and nivolumab as consolidation after autologous stem cell transplantation. Libraries were prepared through the immunoSEQ multiplex PCR assay. TCRdb took this table from immuneACCESS and kept in-frame rearrangements with V and J called. Such tables lack part of the clones; where checked against another copy, unresolved V genes explain under half of the gap, and the rest is unexplained. Within this sample are approximately 84,000 clones, with 83% of them counted one time only. The top ten constitute 2% to 2.5% of the sample.

Sequences were derived from PBMCs, sampled in a trial of ipilimumab plus nivolumab as post-transplant consolidation. The TCR comes from a male donor with diffuse large B-cell lymphoma. The sequence links TRBV5-1 to TRBJ2-1, with the D gene uncertain. The DNA is as follows: TGCGCCAGCAGCTTGGTTGGAAGCTCCTACAATGAGCAGTTCTTC. This is translated as CASSLVGSSYNEQFF.